The 22 T cell receptor beta chains presented below share a single source sample, sequenced in a study of identical twins. TCRdb fed the 5' RACE reads into MiXCR, producing one record per CDR3 protein. The data show some 730,000 distinct CDR3 sequences, roughly 20% seen once. In addition, the sample was reused for a study of T cells expressing NK-cell markers.

The sample comprised PBMCs. Receptors were obtained from a woman aged 18-35 years in good health.

As DNA, the CDR3 is TGTGCCAGCAGGGGACTAGCGGGAGTCGCGAAAGAGCAGTACTTC. It yields the protein CASRGLAGVAKEQYF. The chain joins TRBV6-1 to TRBJ2-7; 14 bases are a match to TRBD2. Germline CDR1 is MNHNS and CDR2 is SASEGT. The junction had 8 bases not matched to a gene; V was cut back by 6 bases and J by 7 bases. The CDR3 consists of 15 residues.

Many counts were recorded for this clonotype. The J gene is TRBJ1-5, the V gene TRBV12-3 or TRBV12-4; D gene unclear. The CDR3 has 13 residues. V lost 6 bases, J lost 5 bases, and 11 bases lay in between. CDR3: CASSLTRDQPQHF. In DNA form, the CDR3 reads TGTGCCAGCAGCTTAACACGGGATCAGCCCCAGCATTTT.

This clonotype was detected a few times. This chain connects TRBV12-3 or TRBV12-4 to TRBJ2-2; D is perhaps TRBD1 or TRBD2 (5 bases each). Trimming shortened V by 5 bases and J by 3 bases, and 10 bases separated the two germline ends. This CDR3 contains 14 residues. The CDR3 DNA reads as TGTGCCAGCAGTCCGGGACCCTACACCGGGGAGCTGTTTTTT. As protein: CASSPGPYTGELFF.

V is TRBV20-1 and J is TRBJ2-3; the D gene is possibly TRBD1 (6 bases). Trimming took off 3 bases at V and 6 bases at J, with 22 bases between the two ends. The CDR3 spans 16 residues. Germline V lookup: CDR1 DFQATT, CDR2 SNEGSKA (reference sequence). The CDR3 bases are TGCAGTGCTAGCGCCTACAGGGCCAGATTAGCGGATACGCAGTATTTT. Translation: CSASAYRARLADTQYF.

This chain links TRBV12-3 or TRBV12-4 with TRBJ1-1; TRBD1 might be the D (5 bases). The CDR3 covers 13 residues. V lost 7 bases and J 3 bases, leaving 12 bases between the germline ends. CDR3 DNA: TGTGCCAGCAACGGGTGGGGGTACACTGAAGCTTTCTTT. It translates to CASNGWGYTEAFF.

This rearrangement joins TRBV12-3 or TRBV12-4 to TRBJ1-3; 7 bases match TRBD1. J was trimmed by 4 bases and V by 11 bases; bases with no gene match: 5. The CDR3 consists of 12 residues. Here the CDR3 DNA reads TGTGCCTACGACAGGGAGGGAAACACCATATATTTT. Translating it yields CAYDREGNTIYF.

The sample holds a few counts of this clonotype. The V gene is TRBV15, the J gene TRBJ2-1, with D possibly called TRBD1 or TRBD2 (6 bases each). The germline V gene has CDR1 LNHNV and CDR2 YYDKDF (reference sequence). The V and J ends lost 3 bases and 7 bases respectively, with 22 bases between them. The CDR3 sequence is 17 residues long. The CDR3 DNA follows: TGTGCCACCAGCAGGCGCTTCGGGTCCCAAGGGGGGAATGAGCAGTTCTTC. Its translation is CATSRRFGSQGGNEQFF.

The CDR3 loop reads CASSGRETGFTYEQYF. DNA of the CDR3: TGTGCCAGCAGCGGTAGAGAGACGGGATTCACCTACGAGCAGTACTTC. The chain joins TRBV11-2 to TRBJ2-7; possibly TRBD2 for D (5 bases). The V end was cut by 5 bases, the J end by 2 bases, with 19 bases between. Germline loops: CDR1 SGHAT, CDR2 FQNNGV. The CDR3 is made up of 16 amino acids.

There are a few counts of this clonotype. V is TRBV21-1 and J is TRBJ2-7; the tabulated D call, TRBD2, remains unverified against the DNA. TRBV21-1 is an annotated pseudogene. There are 14 residues in the CDR3. Here the CDR3 reads CASAGTSGGVEQYF. The CDR3 DNA is TGTGCCAGCGCTGGGACTAGCGGGGGAGTCGAGCAGTACTTC.

The CDR3 bases are TGCAGCGTTGAAGATCTGAGTAGACGCGATGAGCAGTTCTTC. This sequence encodes CSVEDLSRRDEQFF. The rearrangement uses TRBV29-1 and TRBJ2-1; D ambiguous. This CDR3 contains 14 residues. Looked up from germline, CDR1 is SQVTM and CDR2 is ANQGSEA. The V end was cut by 0 bases, the J end by 8 bases, with 14 bases between.

The chain combines TRBV11-3 with TRBJ2-7; D is unresolved. Trimming pared 1 base from V and 1 base from J, leaving 11 bases between. CDR3 length equals 15 residues. Germline lookup yields CDR1 SGHNT and CDR2 YENEEA. The CDR3 sequence: CASSLVIAASYEQYF. The CDR3 DNA sequence: TGTGCCAGCAGCTTAGTGATCGCGGCGTCCTACGAGCAGTACTTC. Filled out from reference TRBV11-3 and TRBJ2-7, the complete variable domain reads EAGVVQSPRYKIIEKKQPVAFWCNPISGHNTLYWYLQNLGQGPELLIRYENEEAVDDSQLPKDRFSAERLKGVDSTLKIQPAELGDSAVYLCASSLVIAASYEQYFGPGTRLTVT.

In its sample, this clonotype was seen a few times. V gene TRBV3-1 combines with J gene TRBJ2-1; no firm D call. V lost 0 bases to trimming and J lost 8 bases, with 5 bases between them. The CDR3 contains 12 residues. Germline V CDR1 and CDR2: LGHDT, YNNKEL (reference sequence). The CDR3 is CASSQDPYEQFF. The CDR3, as DNA: TGTGCCAGCAGCCAAGACCCCTATGAGCAGTTCTTC.

The V gene is TRBV12-3 or TRBV12-4, the J gene TRBJ2-5, with D perhaps matching TRBD1 (5 bases). Deletions cut 7 bases from V and 2 bases from J, with 11 bases between. The CDR3 is made up of 13 amino acids. This CDR3 reads CASTQGIQETQYF. The CDR3 DNA reads TGTGCCAGCACCCAGGGAATACAAGAGACCCAGTACTTC.

In this sample, this clonotype turned up a few times. The rearrangement uses TRBV29-1 and TRBJ2-5; no definite D call. Germline V lookup: CDR1 SQVTM, CDR2 ANQGSEA. CDR3 size: 12 residues. V lost 3 bases and J 5 bases, leaving 10 bases between the germline ends. CDR3 amino acids: CSVEGSSETQYF. CDR3 in DNA: TGCAGCGTTGAGGGCAGTTCGGAGACCCAGTACTTC.

The chain recombines TRBV29-1 with TRBJ1-1; TRBD1 agrees at 8 bases. The CDR3 is 12 residues long. Germline V gene data show CDR1 as SQVTM and CDR2 as ANQGSEA. Unmatched junction bases numbered 4, after V lost 7 bases and J lost 3 bases. The DNA of the CDR3 is TGCAGCGCGAACAGGGGGGACACTGAAGCTTTCTTT. It specifies CSANRGDTEAFF.

The chain carries TRBV9 and TRBJ1-1; D gene ambiguous. The germline V gene has CDR1 SGDLS and CDR2 YYNGEE. The CDR3 runs 13 residues. Trimming cost V 3 bases and J 1 base, with 7 bases left between them. CDR3 coding DNA: TGTGCCAGCAGCGCGTCGGCGAACACTGAAGCTTTCTTT. This encodes CASSASANTEAFF.

The chain joins TRBV7-9 to TRBJ1-2, with D hard to call. Germline lookup yields CDR1 SEHNR and CDR2 FQNEAQ (reference sequence). V was clipped by 6 bases and J by 4 bases, with 9 bases between them. The CDR3 is made up of 12 amino acids. CDR3 amino acids: CASRSLSYGYTF. CDR3 nucleotide sequence: TGTGCCAGCAGATCTCTCAGCTATGGCTACACCTTC. The full variable domain, with the rest looked up from reference TRBV7-9 and TRBJ1-2, is DTGVSQNPRHKITKRGQNVTFRCDPISEHNRLYWYRQTLGQGPEFLTYFQNEAQLEKSRLLSDRFSAERPKGSFSTLEIQRTEQGDSAMYLCASRSLSYGYTFGSGTRLTVV.

The genes are TRBV5-5 and TRBJ1-5; a possible D gene is TRBD1 (5 bases). The CDR3 is made up of 15 amino acids. The germline V gene has CDR1 SGHKS and CDR2 YYEKEE (reference sequence). V was pared by 2 bases and J by 5 bases, with 14 bases between. CDR3 in DNA: TGTGCCAGCAGCTTAGGGAGGGGACTCTATCAGCCCCAGCATTTT. Protein product: CASSLGRGLYQPQHF. The entire variable domain, with the rest obtained from reference TRBV5-5 and TRBJ1-5, is as follows: DAGVTQSPTHLIKTRGQQVTLRCSPISGHKSVSWYQQVLGQGPQFIFQYYEKEERGRGNFPDRFSARQFPNYSSELNVNALLLGDSALYLCASSLGRGLYQPQHFGDGTRLSIL.

This clonotype has ten or more counts. The chain carries TRBV20-1 and TRBJ2-2; no definite D call. V was cut by 5 bases and J by 1 base, with 8 bases left in between. CDR3 length: 13 amino acids. Germline CDR1 DFQATT, CDR2 SNEGSKA (reference sequence). The CDR3 loop is CSARQENTGELFF. CDR3 in DNA: TGCAGTGCTCGTCAGGAGAACACCGGGGAGCTGTTTTTT.

This clonotype occurred a few times. This chain connects TRBV7-9 to TRBJ2-4, with 7 positions matching TRBD2. Germline values: CDR1 SEHNR, CDR2 FQNEAQ (reference sequence). J was trimmed by 2 bases and V by 1 base; bases with no gene match: 5. The CDR3 is 16 amino acids. CDR3 protein: CASSLGLRETKNIQYF. In nucleotides, the CDR3 is TGTGCCAGCAGCTTAGGTCTGCGGGAGACCAAAAACATTCAGTACTTC.

The rearrangement joins TRBV9 to TRBJ2-1; D remains unclear. CDR1 is SGDLS and CDR2 is YYNGEE in the germline V gene. Trimming took off 0 bases at V and 2 bases at J, with 12 bases between the two ends. The CDR3 totals 16 residues. CDR3 protein: CASSVALVAAYNEQFF. The CDR3 DNA follows: TGTGCCAGCAGCGTAGCTCTGGTAGCAGCCTACAATGAGCAGTTCTTC.

Remarks on this clonotype: One junction end disagrees with the germline gene, perhaps due to a read error. In nucleotides, the CDR3 is TGCTGTGCTAGAGATGTGATGAGGACGGCGGACGGAGCCCAGTACTTC. Residues: CCARDVMRTADGAQYF. This chain joins TRBV20-1 and TRBJ2-5; D is uncertain. Germline V gives CDR1 DFQATT, CDR2 SNEGSKA (reference sequence). The CDR3 consists of 16 residues.